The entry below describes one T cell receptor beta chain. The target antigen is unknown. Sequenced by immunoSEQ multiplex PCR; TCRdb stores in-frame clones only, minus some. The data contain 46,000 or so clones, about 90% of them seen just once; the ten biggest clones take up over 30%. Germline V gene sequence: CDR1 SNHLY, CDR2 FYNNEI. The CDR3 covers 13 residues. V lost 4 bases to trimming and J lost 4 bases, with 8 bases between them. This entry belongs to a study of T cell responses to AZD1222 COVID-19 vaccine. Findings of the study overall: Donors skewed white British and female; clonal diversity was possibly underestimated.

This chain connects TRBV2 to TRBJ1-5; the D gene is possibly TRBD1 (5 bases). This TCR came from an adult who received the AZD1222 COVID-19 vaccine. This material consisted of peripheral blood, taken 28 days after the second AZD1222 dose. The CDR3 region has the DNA TGTGCCAGCAGTGGGGGCCTGAATCAGCCCCAGCATTTT. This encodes CASSGGLNQPQHF.